The following is a T cell receptor beta chain sequence with its context. Original processing methods: Amplification of reference gene primers was used by the study to estimate nucleated cell counts. The repertoire was sequenced with immunoSEQ multiplex PCR; TCRdb's copy has only in-frame clones and lacks some. The DNA gave D and trimming, while V, J and clone size come from that table. This sample has roughly 230,000 clones, with approximately 85% found just once. Trimming took off 6 bases at V and 4 bases at J, with 19 bases between the two ends. This CDR3 comprises 15 residues. From germline, CDR1 is SGHVS and CDR2 FQNEAQ. The data derive from a study of blood T cell repertoires in COVID-19. Study at large: Collection of acute and convalescent COVID-19 samples took place in the United States, Italy and Spain. PBMCs, B-cell-depleted T cells, or T cells provided the cDNA or gDNA that made up the material.

The sequenced sample was peripheral blood. This receptor was taken from a human donor in a cohort sampled during active COVID-19. This chain connects TRBV7-8 to TRBJ2-7, with D possibly TRBD2 on 6 matching bases. CDR3 sequence reads: CASSRRGTGSYEQYF. In DNA, the CDR3 is TGTGCCAGCAGTCGTCGCGGGACGGGGTCATACGAGCAGTACTTC.